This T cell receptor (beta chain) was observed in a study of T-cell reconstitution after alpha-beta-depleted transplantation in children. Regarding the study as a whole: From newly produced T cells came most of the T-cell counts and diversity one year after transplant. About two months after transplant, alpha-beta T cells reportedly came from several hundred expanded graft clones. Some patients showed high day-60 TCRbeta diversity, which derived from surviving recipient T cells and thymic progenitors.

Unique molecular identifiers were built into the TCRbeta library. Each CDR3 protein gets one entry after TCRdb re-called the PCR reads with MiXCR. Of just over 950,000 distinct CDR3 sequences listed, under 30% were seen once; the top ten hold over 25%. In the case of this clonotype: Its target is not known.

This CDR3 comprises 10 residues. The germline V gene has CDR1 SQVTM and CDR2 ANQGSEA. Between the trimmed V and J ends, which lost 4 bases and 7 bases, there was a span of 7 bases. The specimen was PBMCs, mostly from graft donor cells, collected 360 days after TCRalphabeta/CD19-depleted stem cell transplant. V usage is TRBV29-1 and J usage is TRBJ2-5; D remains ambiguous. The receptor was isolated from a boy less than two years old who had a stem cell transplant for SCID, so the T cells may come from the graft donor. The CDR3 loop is CSVVVGTQYF. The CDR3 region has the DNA TGCAGCGTTGTGGTGGGGACCCAGTACTTC.